These 32 T cell receptor beta chains were all obtained from the same sample, sequenced in a study of blood T cell repertoires in COVID-19. The method was immunoSEQ multiplex PCR; TCRdb's version includes in-frame clones alone and lacks a portion of them. This table has some 30,000 clones, approximately 88% appearing once. The sequenced sample consisted of peripheral blood. These receptors were taken from a man older than 75 with active COVID-19.

V gene TRBV29-1 combines with J gene TRBJ2-3; 7 nucleotides match TRBD2. The CDR3 runs 13 residues. The V segment lost 3 bases and the J segment 1 base; nucleotides outside the gene matches: 1. CDR1 is SQVTM and CDR2 is ANQGSEA in the germline V gene. The CDR3 loop is CSVDAGGTDTQYF. The CDR3 DNA follows: TGCAGCGTTGATGCGGGGGGCACAGATACGCAGTATTTT.

The chain uses TRBV5-1 and TRBJ2-3; 8 bases agree with TRBD1. Germline CDR1 is SGHRS and CDR2 is YFSETQ. The CDR3 has 14 amino acids. With V trimmed by 6 bases and J by 4 bases, 7 bases remained unmatched. CDR3 region: CASKNGQGPDTQYF. The CDR3 region has the DNA TGCGCCAGCAAGAACGGACAGGGCCCAGATACGCAGTATTTT.

The chain carries TRBV30 and TRBJ1-1; possible D gene TRBD1, 6 bases. The V gene lost 3 bases and the J gene lost 8 bases, with 28 bases spanning the gap. The germline gives CDR1 GTSNPN, CDR2 SVGIG (reference sequence). This CDR3 region has 17 residues. CDR3 bases: TGTGCCTGGAGGCGCCGGCTAGCCGGGACACCATCCAGGGAAGCTTTCTTT. Protein product: CAWRRRLAGTPSREAFF.

The V and J genes are TRBV4-2 and TRBJ2-2; 10 nucleotides match TRBD2. The CDR3 sequence is 19 residues long. V shed 0 bases, J shed 7 bases, and the junction held 14 bases outside the gene matches. The germline V gene encodes CDR1 LGHNA and CDR2 YNFKEQ. Here the CDR3 DNA reads TGTGCCAGCAGCCAAGACGCCGAGCGGGGGGGCCGAAGTGGCGGGGAGCTGTTTTTT. It yields the protein CASSQDAERGGRSGGELFF.

This clone was observed once. This chain links TRBV3-1 (or the pseudogene TRBV3-2) with TRBJ2-5; 10 nucleotides align to TRBD2. The V segment lost 4 bases and the J segment 2 bases; nucleotides outside the gene matches: 10. In germline, CDR1 is LGHDT, CDR2 YNNKEL (reference sequence). This CDR3 has 17 residues. In DNA, the CDR3 is TGTGCCAGCAGCCCCGAGGGACTAGCGACCCAACAAGAGACCCAGTACTTC. Its protein product is CASSPEGLATQQETQYF.

The genes are TRBV5-1 and TRBJ2-3; weak D call: TRBD2 (6 bases). From germline, CDR1 is SGHRS and CDR2 YFSETQ. V shed 3 bases and J shed 6 bases, with 11 bases lying between them. The CDR3 extends over 13 amino acids. CDR3 in amino acids: CASSSYAGDTQYF. CDR3 sequence (DNA): TGCGCCAGCAGCTCCTACGCGGGGGATACGCAGTATTTT.

The chain has TRBV13 and TRBJ2-7, with 7 bases aligning to TRBD2. V shed 6 bases and J 5 bases; nucleotides not matched to a gene: 10. CDR3 length equals 14 residues. Germline V gene sequence: CDR1 PRHDT, CDR2 FYEKMQ (reference sequence). The CDR3 DNA sequence: TGTGCCAGCAGGAATCGCGGGGGAGGGAACGAGCAGTACTTC. Protein: CASRNRGGGNEQYF.

The chain uses TRBV4-1 and TRBJ2-3, with 7 positions matching TRBD1. J lost 2 bases, V lost 0 bases, and 5 bases had no gene match. This CDR3 has 16 residues. Germline V lookup: CDR1 MGHRA, CDR2 YSYEKL. The CDR3 loop is CASSQDRTGITDTQYF. The CDR3 DNA reads TGCGCCAGCAGCCAAGATAGGACAGGCATCACAGATACGCAGTATTTT.

This chain links TRBV6-1 with TRBJ1-2; D is unresolved. Trimming took off 2 bases at V and 4 bases at J, with 14 bases between the two ends. CDR1 MNHNS and CDR2 SASEGT come from the germline V gene. The CDR3 length is 15 residues. The CDR3 DNA follows: TGTGCCAGCAGTGAAATGCCAGGAGGATTCTATGGCTACACCTTC. Its protein product is CASSEMPGGFYGYTF.

This chain links TRBV6-1 with TRBJ2-2, with 14 bases fitting TRBD2. J was trimmed by 4 bases and V by 4 bases; bases with no gene match: 2. The CDR3 has 16 residues. Germline V gene data show CDR1 as MNHNS and CDR2 as SASEGT. In DNA form, the CDR3 reads TGTGCCAGCAGTGGACTAGCGGGGGGGCCCACCGGGGAGCTGTTTTTT. It specifies CASSGLAGGPTGELFF.

This sequence joins TRBV5-1 and TRBJ2-5; 8 bases line up with TRBD2. V dropped 0 bases and J dropped 2; count of bases not matched to a gene: 3. Germline-derived CDR1 and CDR2 are SGHRS and YFSETQ. The CDR3 has 15 residues. The DNA for the CDR3 is TGCGCCAGCAGCTTGGCCCTAGCGGGTCAAGAGACCCAGTACTTC. It translates to CASSLALAGQETQYF.

The V call is TRBV9, the J call TRBJ2-1, with 14 bases fitting TRBD2. The CDR3 extends over 16 amino acids. Trimming cost V 0 bases and J 7 bases; bases outside gene matches: 3. Germline V lookup: CDR1 SGDLS, CDR2 YYNGEE. CDR3 bases: TGTGCCAGCAGCGTAGGGACTAGCGGGGGGACTAATGAGCAGTTCTTC. Residues: CASSVGTSGGTNEQFF.

J is TRBJ2-2 and V is TRBV2, with 14 bases lining up with TRBD2. This CDR3 contains 16 residues. CDR1 is SNHLY and CDR2 is FYNNEI in the germline V gene. With 8 bases clipped from V and 3 bases from J, the junction kept 5 bases outside the gene matches. The CDR3 bases are TGTGCCAGCCGACTAGCGGGGGGGCGGGACACCGGGGAGCTGTTTTTT. This codes for CASRLAGGRDTGELFF.

For this clone: This may arise from a read error, as a much more abundant clone is one base away. The genes are TRBV7-9 and TRBJ1-4; possible D gene TRBD1, 6 bases. The CDR3 totals 16 residues. Per germline, CDR1 SEHNR and CDR2 FQNEAQ (reference sequence). The V and J ends lost 5 bases and 8 bases respectively, with 21 bases between them. CDR3 nucleotides: TGTGCCAGCAGCCGAGTACCGGGGGGGCTGGAGGAAAAACTGTTTTTT. It encodes CASSRVPGGLEEKLFF.

This clone showed up just a few times. This chain connects TRBV5-1 to TRBJ2-5; 10 nucleotides align to TRBD2. From germline, CDR1 is SGHRS and CDR2 YFSETQ. Trimming removed 3 bases from V and 1 base from J; junction bases left unmatched: 6. There are 16 residues in the CDR3. As DNA, the CDR3 is TGCGCCAGCAGCTGGGGGGCTAGCGGGGGCCAAGAGACCCAGTACTTC. Protein: CASSWGASGGQETQYF.

CDR3 bases: TGTGCCAGCCGACTAGCGGGGGAGACCCAGTACTTC. Translated: CASRLAGETQYF. The V and J genes are TRBV19 and TRBJ2-5, with TRBD2 matching over 11 bases. Trimming at V came to 9 bases and at J to 5 bases, leaving 2 bases not matched to a gene. The CDR3 has 12 residues. Per the germline V gene, CDR1 is LNHDA and CDR2 is SQIVND (reference sequence).

V is TRBV7-9 and J is TRBJ2-7; 7 nucleotides agree with TRBD2. CDR3 length: 15 residues. Trimming cost V 5 bases and J 2 bases; bases outside gene matches: 9. Germline V lookup: CDR1 SEHNR, CDR2 FQNEAQ (reference sequence). CDR3 in amino acids: CASSPPGGRPYEQYF. CDR3 DNA sequence: TGTGCCAGCAGCCCTCCGGGGGGTCGTCCCTACGAGCAGTACTTC.

The V and J genes are TRBV30 and TRBJ1-2; the D is unclear. The CDR3 is 13 amino acids. V was clipped by 8 bases and J by 7 bases, with 20 bases between them. Germline CDR1 and CDR2: GTSNPN and SVGIG (reference sequence). This chain's CDR3 is CAGGGRGRSGYTF. The DNA for the CDR3 is TGTGCCGGCGGAGGGCGGGGAAGGTCTGGCTACACCTTC.

The V and J genes are TRBV19 and TRBJ2-5; 8 positions match TRBD2. Trimming removed 5 bases from V and 2 bases from J; junction bases left unmatched: 7. In germline, CDR1 is LNHDA, CDR2 SQIVND (reference sequence). This CDR3 contains 15 residues. CDR3: CASSDGGAGQETQYF. The CDR3 DNA follows: TGTGCCAGTAGTGACGGGGGGGCGGGTCAAGAGACCCAGTACTTC.

The table lists this clone with a count of one. CDR3 residues: CAWSSGGYGYTF. The CDR3 DNA reads as TGTGCCTGGAGTTCAGGGGGTTATGGCTACACCTTC. This rearrangement joins TRBV30 to TRBJ1-2; 7 bases line up with TRBD1. The CDR3 sequence is 12 residues long. Per germline, CDR1 GTSNPN and CDR2 SVGIG (reference sequence). The V segment lost 2 bases and the J segment 5 bases; nucleotides outside the gene matches: 2.

The rearrangement joins TRBV20-1 to TRBJ2-1; 7 positions agree with TRBD2. The CDR3 spans 11 residues. The junction had 0 bases not matched to a gene; V was cut back by 4 bases and J by 6 bases. Per germline, CDR1 DFQATT and CDR2 SNEGSKA (reference sequence). The CDR3 sequence: CSATSGNEQFF. CDR3 DNA sequence: TGCAGTGCTACTAGCGGCAATGAGCAGTTCTTC.

The rearrangement joins TRBV11-3 to TRBJ2-3; weak D call: TRBD1 (5 bases). The CDR3 sequence is 16 residues long. V lost 2 bases and J lost 6, with 18 bases in between. The germline CDR1 and CDR2 sequences are SGHNT and YENEEA. DNA for the CDR3: TGTGCCAGCAGCTTAAGTTGGGGCGGCCGTCGGGATACGCAGTATTTT. Protein sequence: CASSLSWGGRRDTQYF.

The chain employs TRBV4-1 and TRBJ2-3; D might be TRBD1 (5 bases). The length of the CDR3 is 15 residues. Trimming pared 0 bases from V and 3 bases from J, leaving 10 bases between. The germline CDR1 and CDR2 sequences are MGHRA and YSYEKL. This CDR3 reads CASSQDPGSTDTQYF. CDR3 in DNA: TGCGCCAGCAGCCAAGATCCAGGGTCAACAGATACGCAGTATTTT.

The sample holds one count of this clone. The rearrangement uses TRBV25-1 and TRBJ1-4; 7 positions agree with TRBD1. CDR1 and CDR2 (germline): MGHDK, SYGVNS. The junction had 5 bases not matched to a gene; V was cut back by 1 base and J by 0 bases. This CDR3 has 17 residues. CDR3 in amino acids: CASSESGRGATNEKLFF. CDR3 in DNA: TGTGCCAGCAGTGAATCGGGCAGGGGGGCAACTAATGAAAAACTGTTTTTT.

In this sample, this clone turned up once. The chain uses TRBV5-6 and TRBJ2-1; the match to TRBD1 covers 9 bases. The V segment lost 5 bases and the J segment 7 bases; nucleotides outside the gene matches: 1. Germline V gives CDR1 SGHDT, CDR2 YYEEEE. There are 12 residues in the CDR3. The chain's CDR3 is CASRGQGNEQFF. CDR3 DNA sequence: TGTGCCAGCAGGGGACAGGGTAATGAGCAGTTCTTC.

V is TRBV3-1 (or the pseudogene TRBV3-2) and J is TRBJ2-7, with D unclear. The CDR3 has 12 residues. V shed 2 bases and J shed 3 bases, with 5 bases lying between them. Germline CDR1 LGHDT, CDR2 YNNKEL (reference sequence). The CDR3 is CASSQTGYEQYF. DNA for the CDR3: TGTGCCAGCAGCCAAACGGGCTACGAGCAGTACTTC.

The rearrangement links TRBV7-2 to TRBJ2-3; D is uncertain. Per the germline V gene, CDR1 is SGHTA and CDR2 is FQGNSA. The CDR3 is made up of 15 amino acids. Trimming cost V 2 bases and J 1 base, with 10 bases left between them. The CDR3 loop is CASSLQPQGTDTQYF. CDR3 coding DNA: TGTGCCAGCAGCTTACAGCCTCAGGGCACAGATACGCAGTATTTT.

This chain joins TRBV2 and TRBJ1-1, with TRBD1 as a possible D gene (5 bases). V was clipped by 4 bases and J by 5 bases, with 14 bases between them. The length of the CDR3 is 14 residues. Germline CDR1 is SNHLY and CDR2 is FYNNEI. The CDR3 spells CASSVKREGTEAFF. The CDR3 DNA is TGTGCCAGCAGTGTGAAAAGGGAGGGGACTGAAGCTTTCTTT.

This chain joins TRBV5-4 and TRBJ1-2; 8 bases line up with TRBD1. Losses at the gene ends were 4 bases for V and 3 bases for J; bases not matched to a gene: 8. Germline V gene sequence: CDR1 SGHNT, CDR2 YYREEE (reference sequence). CDR3 length equals 15 residues. CDR3 sequence (DNA): TGTGCCAGCAGCAGACAGGGGCGCTTCGACTATGGCTACACCTTC. Translation gives CASSRQGRFDYGYTF.

The sample holds one count of this clone. CDR3 loop: CASSERQQDQAFF. The CDR3 nucleotides are TGTGCCAGCAGTGAACGGCAACAGGATCAAGCTTTCTTT. This sequence joins TRBV6-1 and TRBJ1-1; maybe TRBD1 (5 bases). Germline CDR1 and CDR2: MNHNS and SASEGT. The CDR3 contains 13 residues. The V end was cut by 2 bases, the J end by 9 bases, with 13 bases between.

This chain joins TRBV5-1 and TRBJ2-3, with 7 bases lining up with TRBD2. The CDR3 is made up of 16 amino acids. Germline V gene sequence: CDR1 SGHRS, CDR2 YFSETQ. Unmatched junction bases numbered 8, after V lost 4 bases and J lost 0 bases. The CDR3 DNA follows: TGCGCCAGCAGCAACGTAGCGGGTTCAAGCACAGATACGCAGTATTTT. This translates into CASSNVAGSSTDTQYF.

The chain employs TRBV10-1 and TRBJ2-7; 7 bases fit TRBD1. V was pared by 4 bases and J by 9 bases, with 9 bases of the junction left unmatched. Germline V gives CDR1 WNHNN, CDR2 SYGVQD (reference sequence). The CDR3 contains 13 residues. In DNA, the CDR3 is TGCGCCAGCAGTGGGACAGGCCTCGAGGGGCAGTACTTC. It specifies CASSGTGLEGQYF.